The 24 T cell receptor beta chains presented below share a single source sample, sequenced in a study of cytomegalovirus exposure and HLA in healthy donors. PCR primers comprised 60 Vbeta and 13 Jbeta primers. Method: immunoSEQ multiplex PCR; TCRdb's copy keeps in-frame clones and lacks some. The data contain more than 95,000 clones, roughly 82% of them singletons. The sequenced sample consisted of PBMCs. All receptors come from a woman in her thirties or forties in good health and CMV-seropositive.

V gene TRBV9 combines with J gene TRBJ2-3; 9 bases agree with TRBD1. The CDR3 runs 15 residues. The V segment lost 4 bases and the J segment 1 base; nucleotides outside the gene matches: 4. Germline V gives CDR1 SGDLS, CDR2 YYNGEE. The CDR3, as DNA: TGTGCCAGCAGCCCGAGGACAGGGGGCACAGATACGCAGTATTTT. Amino acid sequence: CASSPRTGGTDTQYF.

This clone was found once. This rearrangement joins TRBV4-2 to TRBJ2-2; maybe TRBD2 (5 bases). The CDR3 runs to 14 residues. In germline, CDR1 is LGHNA, CDR2 YNFKEQ. Trimming stripped 0 bases from V and 7 bases from J, with 9 bases between. The CDR3 sequence: CASSQDWAGGELFF. The CDR3 DNA reads as TGTGCCAGCAGCCAAGATTGGGCGGGCGGGGAGCTGTTTTTT.

The chain uses TRBV6-5 and TRBJ2-6; D remains unclear. The V end lost 6 bases, the J end lost 0 bases, and 6 bases lay between the germline ends. From germline, CDR1 is MNHEY and CDR2 SVGAGI. The CDR3 is 14 amino acids. The CDR3: CASRLTSGANVLTF. In DNA form, the CDR3 reads TGTGCCAGCAGGCTAACCTCTGGGGCCAACGTCCTGACTTTC.

This chain connects TRBV21-1 to TRBJ2-7; the table calls TRBD1, which could not be checked here. TRBV21-1 counts as a pseudogene. The CDR3 runs 14 residues. The CDR3: CASSKLAILYEQYF. The DNA for the CDR3 is TGTGCCAGCAGCAAACTGGCCATTCTCTACGAGCAGTACTTC.

The rearrangement joins TRBV5-8 to TRBJ2-1; no definite D call. CDR3 size: 12 residues. V was shortened by 2 bases and J by 6 bases, with 6 bases between the two germline ends. Germline V CDR1 and CDR2: SGHTS, YDEGEE. The CDR3 DNA follows: TGTGCCAGCAGCTTTGGAGTCAATGAGCAGTTCTTC. This encodes CASSFGVNEQFF.

Only a few counts were recorded for this clone. V usage is TRBV5-1 and J usage is TRBJ2-1; D unresolved. The length of the CDR3 is 13 residues. Germline V gene lookup returns CDR1 SGHRS and CDR2 YFSETQ. The V and J ends lost 4 bases and 7 bases respectively, with 12 bases between them. In nucleotides, the CDR3 is TGCGCCAGCAGCACCCAAATCGGGAATGAGCAGTTCTTC. It encodes CASSTQIGNEQFF. The variable domain in full, completed from reference TRBV5-1 and TRBJ2-1, reads KAGVTQTPRYLIKTRGQQVTLSCSPISGHRSVSWYQQTPGQGLQFLFEYFSETQRNKGNFPGRFSGRQFSNSRSEMNVSTLELGDSALYLCASSTQIGNEQFFGPGTRLTVL.

The gene calls are TRBV30 and TRBJ1-1; tentatively, D is TRBD1 (5 bases). Germline V lookup: CDR1 GTSNPN, CDR2 SVGIG (reference sequence). V shed 0 bases and J shed 5 bases, with 16 bases lying between them. The CDR3 contains 15 residues. The chain's CDR3 is CAWSVRQGVGTEAFF. The CDR3 DNA reads TGTGCCTGGAGTGTAAGGCAGGGCGTAGGAACTGAAGCTTTCTTT.

CDR3 loop: CASSFNPGNPEAFF. In nucleotides, the CDR3 is TGCGCCAGCAGCTTTAATCCGGGGAATCCTGAAGCTTTCTTT. The gene calls are TRBV5-1 and TRBJ1-1, with D unresolved. Per germline, CDR1 SGHRS and CDR2 YFSETQ. The V end lost 2 bases, the J end lost 6 bases, and 14 bases lay between the germline ends. There are 14 residues in the CDR3.

This chain joins TRBV5-1 and TRBJ2-2, with TRBD2 identical over 9 bases. CDR3 length: 15 residues. V shed 7 bases and J 7 bases; nucleotides not matched to a gene: 11. CDR1 is SGHRS and CDR2 is YFSETQ in the germline V gene. The CDR3 region is CASAGLAGVNGELFF. The CDR3, as DNA: TGCGCCAGCGCAGGGTTAGCGGGAGTGAACGGGGAGCTGTTTTTT.

The V call is TRBV5-6, the J call TRBJ2-7, with 9 bases lining up with TRBD2. V trimming: 0 bases; J trimming: 9 bases; junction bases outside the gene matches: 7. CDR3 length: 14 residues. The germline CDR1 and CDR2 sequences are SGHDT and YYEEEE. For the CDR3, the DNA is TGTGCCAGCAGCTTGGTGGGGCGGGAGGGCGCGCAGTACTTC. Protein sequence: CASSLVGREGAQYF.

The J gene is TRBJ1-3, the V gene TRBV4-1; 8 positions agree with TRBD1. Germline V CDR1 and CDR2: MGHRA, YSYEKL. Unmatched junction bases numbered 14, after V lost 1 base and J lost 0 bases. This CDR3 has 20 residues. Written as DNA, the CDR3 is TGCGCCAGCAGCCAAGGGTTTGCGAGGACAGGGCGATCCTCTGGAAACACCATATATTTT. It specifies CASSQGFARTGRSSGNTIYF.

The rearrangement links TRBV20-1 to TRBJ2-7, with D possibly matching TRBD2 (6 bases). The CDR3 has 11 residues. The ends were cut back, 6 bases at V and 4 bases at J, with 10 bases in the middle. In germline, CDR1 is DFQATT, CDR2 SNEGSKA (reference sequence). CDR3 loop: CSATSGYEQYF. CDR3 nucleotide sequence: TGCAGTGCCACCAGCGGGTACGAGCAGTACTTC.

The chain carries TRBV14 and TRBJ2-5; D gene unclear. V was clipped by 4 bases and J by 5 bases, with 5 bases between them. The CDR3 consists of 11 residues. Germline lookup yields CDR1 SGHDN and CDR2 FVKESK. CDR3 nucleotides: TGTGCCAGCAGCCGGCCGGAGACCCAGTACTTC. Translation: CASSRPETQYF.

The chain joins TRBV7-9 to TRBJ2-7; D not resolved. This CDR3 region has 13 residues. Germline lookup yields CDR1 SEHNR and CDR2 FQNEAQ (reference sequence). With 8 bases removed from V and 0 bases from J, the gap between germline ends came to 11 bases. DNA for the CDR3: TGTGCCAGCTGTCCGTTTAGCTCCTACGAGCAGTACTTC. It specifies CASCPFSSYEQYF. The full variable domain, rest sourced from reference TRBV7-9 and TRBJ2-7, is DTGVSQNPRHKITKRGQNVTFRCDPISEHNRLYWYRQTLGQGPEFLTYFQNEAQLEKSRLLSDRFSAERPKGSFSTLEIQRTEQGDSAMYLCASCPFSSYEQYFGPGTRLTVT.

This clone was detected once. The chain combines TRBV11-2 with TRBJ2-7; a possible D gene is TRBD2 (6 bases). V was clipped by 3 bases and J by 3 bases, with 27 bases between them. Germline CDR1 is SGHAT and CDR2 is FQNNGV. The CDR3 totals 19 residues. The CDR3 loop is CASSFRASDITSPLYEQYF. For the CDR3, the DNA is TGTGCCAGCAGCTTCAGGGCTAGCGATATAACGAGTCCTCTCTACGAGCAGTACTTC. The entire variable domain, with the rest obtained from reference TRBV11-2 and TRBJ2-7, is as follows: EAGVAQSPRYKIIEKRQSVAFWCNPISGHATLYWYQQILGQGPKLLIQFQNNGVVDDSQLPKDRFSAERLKGVDSTLKIQPAKLEDSAVYLCASSFRASDITSPLYEQYFGPGTRLTVT.

As concerns this clone: Sequence at one end of the junction differs from germline and may be a read error. The V and J genes are TRBV5-4 and TRBJ1-3; 11 bases align to TRBD1. CDR1 and CDR2 (germline): SGHNT, YYREEE (reference sequence). CDR3 length: 15 amino acids. The CDR3 region is CASSLDRGPGNTIYF. The CDR3 nucleotides are TGTGCCAGCAGTTTGGACAGGGGGCCAGGAAACACCATATATTTT.

The chain couples TRBV15 to TRBJ2-6; a possible D gene is TRBD2 (6 bases). The CDR3 totals 18 residues. Trimming left V 0 bases short and J 5 bases short, with 17 bases between. Germline CDR1 reads LNHNV; CDR2 reads YYDKDF (reference sequence). DNA for the CDR3: TGTGCCACCAGCAGAGATGGGCACCTCGGCGGGAGGGCCAACGTCCTGACTTTC. As protein: CATSRDGHLGGRANVLTF.

This clone appeared a few times. The V gene is TRBV9, the J gene TRBJ2-5; unclear D gene. The CDR3 consists of 16 residues. Germline V gene data show CDR1 as SGDLS and CDR2 as YYNGEE. With 0 bases removed from V and 1 base from J, the gap between germline ends came to 13 bases. CDR3: CASSVGPRTPQETQYF. The CDR3 bases are TGTGCCAGCAGCGTAGGGCCCCGCACCCCCCAAGAGACCCAGTACTTC.

The rearrangement joins TRBV30 to TRBJ1-1; D gene uncertain. Germline lookup yields CDR1 GTSNPN and CDR2 SVGIG (reference sequence). The CDR3 is 12 amino acids. Trimming took off 0 bases at V and 6 bases at J, with 8 bases between the two ends. The CDR3 region has the DNA TGTGCCTGGAGTGTACTCGGGTCTGAAGCTTTCTTT. Translating it yields CAWSVLGSEAFF.

The rearrangement uses TRBV13 and TRBJ2-3; 10 bases line up with TRBD2. Looked up from germline, CDR1 is PRHDT and CDR2 is FYEKMQ (reference sequence). V trimming: 7 bases; J trimming: 4 bases; junction bases outside the gene matches: 11. The CDR3 has 16 amino acids. The CDR3 is CASTSRLAGAADTQYF. CDR3 DNA sequence: TGTGCCAGCACATCCCGGCTAGCGGGAGCCGCAGATACGCAGTATTTT.

This clone was detected only a few times. The chain uses TRBV25-1 and TRBJ2-2, with 7 bases that match TRBD1. CDR1 is MGHDK, CDR2 SYGVNS, per germline. The CDR3 is made up of 15 amino acids. V was pared by 5 bases and J by 6 bases, with 9 bases of the junction left unmatched. CDR3 sequence reads: CASSHLRGLAGELFF. The CDR3 DNA is TGTGCCAGCAGTCATCTGAGGGGGCTAGCCGGGGAGCTGTTTTTT.

V is TRBV7-3 and J is TRBJ2-3; 7 bases map to TRBD1. This CDR3 region has 14 residues. The V gene's germline CDR1 is SGHTA and CDR2 FQGTGA. Unmatched junction bases numbered 8, after V lost 5 bases and J lost 6 bases. The CDR3 DNA reads as TGTGCCAGCAGCCCCAGGGGCAGGGGGGATACGCAGTATTTT. It specifies CASSPRGRGDTQYF.

This clone has only a few counts. The chain couples TRBV25-1 to TRBJ2-1; 7 bases fit TRBD1. V dropped 5 bases and J dropped 6; count of bases not matched to a gene: 4. CDR3 length equals 13 residues. Germline V lookup: CDR1 MGHDK, CDR2 SYGVNS. CDR3 sequence reads: CASSTPGGNEQFF. CDR3 in DNA: TGTGCCAGCAGTACCCCAGGGGGCAATGAGCAGTTCTTC.

This clone was seen a few times. Compared with germline, one end of the junction differs, possibly owing to a read error. The same CDR3 is also encoded by other DNA sequences in this sample. The V gene is TRBV4-1, the J gene TRBJ2-5, with 7 bases matching TRBD1. This CDR3 contains 14 residues. The V gene's germline CDR1 is MGHRA and CDR2 YSYEKL. The CDR3 bases are TGTGCCAGCAGCCTTAGGACAGGCGGGGAGACCCAGTACTTC. Protein sequence: CASSLRTGGETQYF.